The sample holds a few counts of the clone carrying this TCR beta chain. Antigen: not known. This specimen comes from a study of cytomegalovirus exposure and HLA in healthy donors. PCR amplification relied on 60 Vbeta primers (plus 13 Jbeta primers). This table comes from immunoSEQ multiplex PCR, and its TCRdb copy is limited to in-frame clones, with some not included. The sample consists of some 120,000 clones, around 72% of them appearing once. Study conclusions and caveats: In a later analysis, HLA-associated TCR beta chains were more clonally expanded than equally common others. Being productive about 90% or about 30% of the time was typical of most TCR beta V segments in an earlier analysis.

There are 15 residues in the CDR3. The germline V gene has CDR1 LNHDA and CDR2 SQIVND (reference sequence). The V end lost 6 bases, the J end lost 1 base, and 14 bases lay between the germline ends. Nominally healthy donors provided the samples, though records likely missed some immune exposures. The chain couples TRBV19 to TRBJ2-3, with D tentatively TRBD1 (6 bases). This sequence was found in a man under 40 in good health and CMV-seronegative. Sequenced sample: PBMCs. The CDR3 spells CASRPRGKGTDTQYF. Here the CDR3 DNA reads TGTGCCAGTAGGCCCAGGGGTAAGGGCACAGATACGCAGTATTTT. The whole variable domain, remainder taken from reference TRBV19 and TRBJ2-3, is DGGITQSPKYLFRKEGQNVTLSCEQNLNHDAMYWYRQDPGQGLRLIYYSQIVNDFQKGDIAEGYSVSREKKESFPLTVTSAQKNPTAFYLCASRPRGKGTDTQYFGPGTRLTVL.